A selection of T cell receptor beta chains follows, all from one sample in a study of blood T cells in healthy people across ages. TCRdb re-called the 5' RACE reads through MiXCR, storing one row per CDR3 protein. The data show 1.5 million to 2 million distinct CDR3 sequences, roughly 50% seen once. Sequenced material: blood. These receptors came from a woman in her thirties or forties in good health. CDR3s include the opening cysteine and the closing phenylalanine or tryptophan. Clone size is shown for a subset of rows, as once, few, many or a class of expanded clone.

V	J	size	CDR3
TRBV28	TRBJ1-2	NA	CASSLRQGLGYTF
TRBV20-1	TRBJ1-5	NA	CSAREHLTGLDQPQHF
TRBV28	TRBJ2-5	NA	CASTRDIQETQYF
TRBV2	TRBJ2-1	NA	CAGEYSNEQFF
TRBV12-3/TRBV12-4	TRBJ2-7	few	CASSLERQYEQYF
TRBV6-1	TRBJ1-5	once	CASIAGTNENQPQHF
TRBV10-3	TRBJ1-1	few	CAISARGLVMNTEAFF
TRBV24-1	TRBJ2-5	NA	CATSDLPSTGGRETQYF
TRBV9	TRBJ2-2	NA	CTSSVGTGNTGELFF
TRBV4-2	TRBJ1-1	NA	CASSQTDRLNAEAFF
TRBV9	TRBJ2-5	NA	CASSVLLTQETQYF